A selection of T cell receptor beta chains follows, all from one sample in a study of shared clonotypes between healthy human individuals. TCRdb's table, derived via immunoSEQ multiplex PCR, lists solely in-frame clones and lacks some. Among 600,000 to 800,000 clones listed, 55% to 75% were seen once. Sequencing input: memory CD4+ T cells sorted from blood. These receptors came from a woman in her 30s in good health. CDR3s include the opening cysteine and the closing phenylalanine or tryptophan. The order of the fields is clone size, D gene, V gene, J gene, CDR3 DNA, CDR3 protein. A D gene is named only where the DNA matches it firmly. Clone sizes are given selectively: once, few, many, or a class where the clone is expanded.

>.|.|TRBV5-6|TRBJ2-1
TGTGCCAGCAGCTTTGGGCTGGTGGAGTTCTTC
CASSFGLVEFF
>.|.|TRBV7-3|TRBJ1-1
TGTGCCAGCAGCCCCTCGGGGGGGGCCACTGAAGCTTTCTTT
CASSPSGGATEAFF
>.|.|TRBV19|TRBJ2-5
TGTGCCAGTAGTAGGGCTACCCAATCAATAGAGACCCAGTACTTC
CASSRATQSIETQYF
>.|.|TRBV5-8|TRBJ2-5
TGTGCCAGCAGCTTGGAGACAGTTACGAAGACCCAGTACTTC
CASSLETVTKTQYF
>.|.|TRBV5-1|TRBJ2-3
TGCGCCAGCAGCGGAACGACAAGCACAGATACGCAGTATTTT
CASSGTTSTDTQYF
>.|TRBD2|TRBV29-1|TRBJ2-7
TGCAGCGTTGTACTAGCGGGAGTCCACGAGCAGTACTTC
CSVVLAGVHEQYF
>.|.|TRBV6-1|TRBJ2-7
TGTGCCAGCAGCTACCAGACAGCGTCCTACGAGCAGTACTTC
CASSYQTASYEQYF
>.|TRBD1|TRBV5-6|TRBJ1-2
TGTGCCAGCAGCTTAAGTTCGGTTACAGGGGCTGGCTACACCTTC
CASSLSSVTGAGYTF
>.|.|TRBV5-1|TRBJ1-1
TGCGCCAGCCGTTTTGAAGGGGTCAGCACTGAAGCTTTCTTT
CASRFEGVSTEAFF
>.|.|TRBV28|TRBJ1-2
TGTGCCGCCTCAGGGTACGGCTACACCTTC
CAASGYGYTF
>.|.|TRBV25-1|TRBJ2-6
TGTGCCAGCAGTGACGACATAGTTTATCATTCTGGGGCCAACGTCCTGACTTTC
CASSDDIVYHSGANVLTF
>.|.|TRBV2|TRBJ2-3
TGTGCCAGCAGTGTAACGTCCGTTCCCCCCCCAGATACGCAGTATTTT
CASSVTSVPPPDTQYF
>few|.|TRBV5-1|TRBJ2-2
TGCGCCAGCAGTCCCATGGCGGCTAGCTACACCGGGGAGCTGTTTTTT
CASSPMAASYTGELFF
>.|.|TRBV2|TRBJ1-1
TGTGCCAGCAGCAGATTTGAGGGCGCTGGCACTGAAGCTTTCTTT
CASSRFEGAGTEAFF
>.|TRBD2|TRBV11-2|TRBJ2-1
TGTGCCAGCAGACGTCTAGCGGGAGGTTACAATGAGCAGTTCTTC
CASRRLAGGYNEQFF
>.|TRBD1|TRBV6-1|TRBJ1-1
TGTGCCACCTTAGGACAGGGGGGCACTGAAGCTTTCTTT
CATLGQGGTEAFF
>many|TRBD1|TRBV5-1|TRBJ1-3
TGCGCCAGCAGCCCGGGGACAGCTGGAAACACCATATATTTT
CASSPGTAGNTIYF
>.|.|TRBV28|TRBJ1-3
TGTGCCAGCACCCTCCCCTCCCCCGGGACAACTGGAAACACCATATATTTT
CASTLPSPGTTGNTIYF
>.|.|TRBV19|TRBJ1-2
TGTGCCAGTAGTATAGATGGGGCAGCAAGGGGCTACACCTTC
CASSIDGAARGYTF
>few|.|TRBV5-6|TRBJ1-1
TGTGCCAGCAGCCTAGGACACCTCCTGAACACTGAAGCTTTCTTT
CASSLGHLLNTEAFF
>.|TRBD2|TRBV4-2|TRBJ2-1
TGTGCCAGCAGGGAGGGGCGGGAGGGCCGCAATGAGCAGTTCTTC
CASREGREGRNEQFF
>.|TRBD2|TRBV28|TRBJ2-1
TGTGCCAGCAGTAGTCCCGGGACTAGCGGGCTCTATGAGCAGTTCTTC
CASSSPGTSGLYEQFF
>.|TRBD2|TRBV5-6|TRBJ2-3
TGTGCCAGCACCCGAAGGGCTAGCGGGCCCACAGATACGCAGTATTTT
CASTRRASGPTDTQYF
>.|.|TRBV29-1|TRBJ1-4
TGCAGCGTTAGGTCCCAGGGAGGTGAAAAACTGTTTTTT
CSVRSQGGEKLFF
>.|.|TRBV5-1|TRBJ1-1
TGCGCCAGCAGCGGGACTCTGAACACTGAAGCTTTCTTT
CASSGTLNTEAFF
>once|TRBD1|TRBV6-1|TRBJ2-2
TGTGCCAGCAGTGATAGGGGGCCCGTCGGGGAGCTGTTTTTT
CASSDRGPVGELFF
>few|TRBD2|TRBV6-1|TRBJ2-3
TGTGCCAGCAGTGAAAGGCCGGCTAGCGGGAAGATTAACACAGATACGCAGTATTTT
CASSERPASGKINTDTQYF
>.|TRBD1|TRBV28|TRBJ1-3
TGTGCCAGCAGTTTCCGGGACAGGGGGGGAAACACCATATATTTT
CASSFRDRGGNTIYF
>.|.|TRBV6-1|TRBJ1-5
TGTGCCAGCAGAGGATCCCACAATCAGCCCCAGCATTTT
CASRGSHNQPQHF
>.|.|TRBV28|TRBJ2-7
TGTGCCAGCAGTTTATCAAGCACAGGGAGCTACGAGCAGTACTTC
CASSLSSTGSYEQYF